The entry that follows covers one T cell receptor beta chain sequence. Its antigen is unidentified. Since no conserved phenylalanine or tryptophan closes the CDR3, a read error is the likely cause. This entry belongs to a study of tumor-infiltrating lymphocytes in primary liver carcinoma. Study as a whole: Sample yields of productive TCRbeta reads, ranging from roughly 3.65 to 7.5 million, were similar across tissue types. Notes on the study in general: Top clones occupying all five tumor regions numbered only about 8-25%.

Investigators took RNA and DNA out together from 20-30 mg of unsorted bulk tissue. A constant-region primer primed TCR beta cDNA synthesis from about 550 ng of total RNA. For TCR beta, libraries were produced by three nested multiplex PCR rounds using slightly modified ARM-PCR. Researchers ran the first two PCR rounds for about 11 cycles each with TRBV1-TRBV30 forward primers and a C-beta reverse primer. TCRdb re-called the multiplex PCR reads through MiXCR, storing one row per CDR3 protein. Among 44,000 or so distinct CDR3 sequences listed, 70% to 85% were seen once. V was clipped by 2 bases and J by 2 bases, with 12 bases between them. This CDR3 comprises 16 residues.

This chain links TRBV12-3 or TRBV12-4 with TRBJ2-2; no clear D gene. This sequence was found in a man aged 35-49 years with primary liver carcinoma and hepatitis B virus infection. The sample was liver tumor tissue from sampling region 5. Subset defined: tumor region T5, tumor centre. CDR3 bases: TGTGCCAGCAGTTTATACCCATGGTCCAACACCGGGGAGCTGTTTTAC. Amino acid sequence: CASSLYPWSNTGELFY.